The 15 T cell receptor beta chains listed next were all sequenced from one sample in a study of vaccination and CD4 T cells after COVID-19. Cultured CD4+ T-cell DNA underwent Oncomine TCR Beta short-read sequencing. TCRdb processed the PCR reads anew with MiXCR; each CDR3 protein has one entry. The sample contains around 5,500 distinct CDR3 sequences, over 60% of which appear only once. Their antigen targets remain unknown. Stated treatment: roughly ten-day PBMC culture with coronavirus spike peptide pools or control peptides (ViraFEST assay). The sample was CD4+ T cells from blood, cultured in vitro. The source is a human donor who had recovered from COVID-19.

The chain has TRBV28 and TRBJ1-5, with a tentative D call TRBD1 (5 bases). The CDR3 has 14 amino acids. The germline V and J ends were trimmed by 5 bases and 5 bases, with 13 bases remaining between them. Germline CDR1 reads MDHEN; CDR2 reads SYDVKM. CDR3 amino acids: CASSPTWGDQPQHF. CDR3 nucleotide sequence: TGTGCCAGCAGTCCCACTTGGGGGGATCAGCCCCAGCATTTT.

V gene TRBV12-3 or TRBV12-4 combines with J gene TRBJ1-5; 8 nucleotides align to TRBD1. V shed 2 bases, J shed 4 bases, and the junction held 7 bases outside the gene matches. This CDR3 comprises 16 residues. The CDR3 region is CASSLIGTGRNQPQHF. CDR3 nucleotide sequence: TGTGCCAGCAGTTTAATCGGGACAGGCAGAAATCAGCCCCAGCATTTT.

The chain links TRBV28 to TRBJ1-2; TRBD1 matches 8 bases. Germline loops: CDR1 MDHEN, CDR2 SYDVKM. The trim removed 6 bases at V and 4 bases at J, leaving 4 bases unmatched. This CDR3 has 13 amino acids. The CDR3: CASSPGGAYGYTF. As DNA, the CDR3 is TGTGCCAGCAGCCCAGGGGGCGCCTATGGCTACACCTTC.

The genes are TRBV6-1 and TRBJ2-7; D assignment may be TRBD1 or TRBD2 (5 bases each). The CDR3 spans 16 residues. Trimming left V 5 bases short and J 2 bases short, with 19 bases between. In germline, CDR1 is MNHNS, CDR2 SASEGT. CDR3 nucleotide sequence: TGTGCCAGCAGTATGGGACCTCCCGTGGGGGCCTACGAGCAGTACTTC. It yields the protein CASSMGPPVGAYEQYF.

This CDR3 reads CASSFRQGVNEQFF. CDR3 coding DNA: TGTGCCAGCAGCTTCCGACAGGGGGTGAATGAGCAGTTCTTC. This rearrangement joins TRBV5-5 to TRBJ2-1; 9 bases fit TRBD1. J gave up 7 bases and V 2 bases, and 4 bases lay outside the gene matches. The CDR3 loop spans 14 amino acids. The V gene's germline CDR1 is SGHKS and CDR2 YYEKEE (reference sequence).

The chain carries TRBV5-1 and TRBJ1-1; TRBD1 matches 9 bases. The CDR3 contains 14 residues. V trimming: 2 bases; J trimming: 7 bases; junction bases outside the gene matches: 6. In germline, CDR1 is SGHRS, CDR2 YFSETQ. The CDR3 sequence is CASSLNGQGNEAFF. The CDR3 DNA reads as TGCGCCAGCAGCTTAAATGGACAGGGGAATGAAGCTTTCTTT.

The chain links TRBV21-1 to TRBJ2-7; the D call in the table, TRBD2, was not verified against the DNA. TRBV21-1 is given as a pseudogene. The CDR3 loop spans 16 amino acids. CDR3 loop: CASSLDPSGRVYEQYF. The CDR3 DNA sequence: TGTGCCAGCAGCTTGGACCCTAGCGGGAGGGTCTACGAGCAGTACTTC.

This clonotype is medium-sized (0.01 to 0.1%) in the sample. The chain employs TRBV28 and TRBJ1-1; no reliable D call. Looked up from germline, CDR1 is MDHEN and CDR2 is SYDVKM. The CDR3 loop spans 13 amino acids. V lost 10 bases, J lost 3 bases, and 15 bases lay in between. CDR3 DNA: TGTGCCACCACGCTCTGGGATCACACTGAAGCTTTCTTT. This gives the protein CATTLWDHTEAFF.

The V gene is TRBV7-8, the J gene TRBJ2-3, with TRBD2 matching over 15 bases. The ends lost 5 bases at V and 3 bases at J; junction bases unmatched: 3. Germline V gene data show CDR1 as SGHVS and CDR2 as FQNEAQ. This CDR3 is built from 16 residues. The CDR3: CASSPGLAGGTDTQYF. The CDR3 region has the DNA TGTGCCAGCAGCCCCGGACTAGCGGGAGGGACAGATACGCAGTATTTT.

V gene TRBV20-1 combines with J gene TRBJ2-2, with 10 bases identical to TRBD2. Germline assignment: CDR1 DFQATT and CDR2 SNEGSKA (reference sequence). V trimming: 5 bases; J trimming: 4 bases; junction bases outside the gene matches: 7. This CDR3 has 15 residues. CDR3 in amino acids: CSAGLAGVGTGELFF. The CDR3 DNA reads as TGCAGTGCTGGTCTAGCGGGGGTTGGCACCGGGGAGCTGTTTTTT.

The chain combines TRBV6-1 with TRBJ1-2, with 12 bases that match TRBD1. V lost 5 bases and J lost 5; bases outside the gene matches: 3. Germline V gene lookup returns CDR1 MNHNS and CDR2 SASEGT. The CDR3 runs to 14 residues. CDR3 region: CASSRDRGQYGYTF. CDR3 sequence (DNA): TGTGCCAGCAGTCGGGACAGGGGGCAATATGGCTACACCTTC.

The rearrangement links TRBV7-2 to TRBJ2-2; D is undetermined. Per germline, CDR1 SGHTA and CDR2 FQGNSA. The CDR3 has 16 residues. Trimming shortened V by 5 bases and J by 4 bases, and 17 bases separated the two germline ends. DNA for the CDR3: TGTGCCAGCAGCGCAGGTACATTAAAGGCCACCGGGGAGCTGTTTTTT. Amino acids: CASSAGTLKATGELFF.

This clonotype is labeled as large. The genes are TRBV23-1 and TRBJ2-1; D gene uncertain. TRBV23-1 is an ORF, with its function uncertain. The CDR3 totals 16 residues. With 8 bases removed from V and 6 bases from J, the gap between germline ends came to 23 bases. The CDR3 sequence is CASSCFEEPIGNEQFF. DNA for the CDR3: TGCGCCAGCTCTTGCTTCGAGGAACCTATTGGCAATGAGCAGTTCTTC.

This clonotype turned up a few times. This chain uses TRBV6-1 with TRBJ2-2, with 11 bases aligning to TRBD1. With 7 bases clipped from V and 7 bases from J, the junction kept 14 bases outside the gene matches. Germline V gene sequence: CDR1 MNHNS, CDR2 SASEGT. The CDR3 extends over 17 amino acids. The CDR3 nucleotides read TGTGCCAGCACGAGACCCGGGACAGGGGGACGGAGCGGGGAGCTGTTTTTT. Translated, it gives CASTRPGTGGRSGELFF.

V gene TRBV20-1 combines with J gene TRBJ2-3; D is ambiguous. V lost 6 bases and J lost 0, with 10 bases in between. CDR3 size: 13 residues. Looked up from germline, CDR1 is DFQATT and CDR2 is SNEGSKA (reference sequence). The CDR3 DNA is TGCAGTGCGGCGCCCCAAAGCACAGATACGCAGTATTTT. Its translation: CSAAPQSTDTQYF.